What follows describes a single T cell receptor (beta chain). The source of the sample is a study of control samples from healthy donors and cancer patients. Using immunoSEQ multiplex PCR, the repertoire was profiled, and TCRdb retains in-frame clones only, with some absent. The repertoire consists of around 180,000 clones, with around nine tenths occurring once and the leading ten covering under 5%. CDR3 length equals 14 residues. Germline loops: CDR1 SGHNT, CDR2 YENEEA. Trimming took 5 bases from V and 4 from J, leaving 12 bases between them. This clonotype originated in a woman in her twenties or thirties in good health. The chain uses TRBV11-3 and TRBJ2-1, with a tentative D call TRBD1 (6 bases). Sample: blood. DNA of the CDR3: TGTGCCAGCAGCCCCTCTGGACAGTACAATGAGCAGTTCTTC. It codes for CASSPSGQYNEQFF.